The 27 T cell receptor beta chains below come from one sample, sequenced in a study of shared clonotypes between healthy human individuals. Generated by immunoSEQ multiplex PCR, the TCRdb table keeps only in-frame clones and is missing some. The sample yields about 2.4 million clones, under 95% seen once. Sequenced input: naive CD4+ T cells from PBMCs. As for subset: CD45RA+ positively selected. Every receptor here comes from a man between 18 and 29 years old in good health. Some clones in this sample may be carry-over from other donors' samples.

This clone was recorded once. The chain couples TRBV7-9 to TRBJ2-3; D call uncertain. In germline, CDR1 is SEHNR, CDR2 FQNEAQ (reference sequence). V lost 4 bases and J 6 bases, leaving 17 bases between the germline ends. The CDR3 consists of 15 residues. The CDR3: CASSSDRYSSDTQYF. CDR3 nucleotides: TGTGCCAGCAGCTCCGACCGCTACTCATCGGATACGCAGTATTTT.

The J gene is TRBJ2-1, the V gene TRBV7-6; D remains ambiguous. Deletions cut 5 bases from V and 5 bases from J, with 16 bases between. CDR1 and CDR2 (germline): SGHVS, FNYEAQ. CDR3 size: 15 residues. The CDR3 sequence: CASSHTPRRNNEQFF. The CDR3, as DNA: TGTGCCAGCAGCCACACCCCCCGACGAAACAATGAGCAGTTCTTC.

CDR3 in amino acids: CASSGQGRSSYNEQFF. CDR3 DNA: TGTGCCAGCAGTGGTCAGGGTAGGAGCTCCTACAATGAGCAGTTCTTC. The V and J genes are TRBV25-1 and TRBJ2-1, with D maybe TRBD1 (5 bases). CDR1 is MGHDK, CDR2 SYGVNS, per germline. Deletions cut 4 bases from V and 0 bases from J, with 13 bases between. The CDR3 sequence is 16 residues long.

This sequence joins TRBV6-5 and TRBJ1-1; possibly TRBD1 for D (5 bases). From germline, CDR1 is MNHEY and CDR2 SVGAGI. Trimming left V 7 bases short and J 0 bases short, with 12 bases between. The CDR3 is made up of 14 amino acids. CDR3 DNA sequence: TGTGCCAGCAATCTCGGGGCGATGAACACTGAAGCTTTCTTT. Translating it yields CASNLGAMNTEAFF.

This chain uses TRBV5-1 with TRBJ2-3; 9 nucleotides agree with TRBD1. V shed 4 bases and J 2 bases; nucleotides not matched to a gene: 8. The CDR3 runs 16 residues. Germline V CDR1 and CDR2: SGHRS, YFSETQ. The CDR3 region has the DNA TGCGCCAGCAGCGCATCTGGGACAGGGAACACAGATACGCAGTATTTT. Encoded protein: CASSASGTGNTDTQYF.

This chain connects TRBV19 to TRBJ2-1, with 8 bases matching TRBD2. The V gene's germline CDR1 is LNHDA and CDR2 SQIVND (reference sequence). The CDR3 spans 17 residues. The V gene end was trimmed by 6 bases and the J gene end by 8 bases; junction bases not matched to a gene: 18. The CDR3 nucleotides are TGTGCCAGTAGACCCCCCTGGGCGGGGGGTTATCGCGATGAGCAGTTCTTC. It codes for CASRPPWAGGYRDEQFF.

The chain is built from TRBV7-9 and TRBJ1-1, with TRBD1 as a possible D gene (6 bases). The V gene lost 2 bases and the J gene lost 0 bases, with 13 bases spanning the gap. This CDR3 comprises 16 residues. The germline V gene encodes CDR1 SEHNR and CDR2 FQNEAQ (reference sequence). The CDR3 DNA reads as TGTGCCAGCAGCTTACCGGGACACTTCATGAACACTGAAGCTTTCTTT. Encoded protein: CASSLPGHFMNTEAFF.

The chain carries TRBV7-2 and TRBJ2-7; D is possibly TRBD1 (5 bases). The CDR3 runs 12 residues. V was cut by 5 bases and J by 7 bases, with 12 bases left in between. CDR1 is SGHTA and CDR2 is FQGNSA in the germline V gene. The CDR3 sequence is CASSQGPSEQYF. CDR3 nucleotides: TGTGCCAGCAGCCAGGGCCCGTCGGAGCAGTACTTC.

Comments on this clone: Other DNA sequences from this sample encode an identical CDR3 as well. J is TRBJ1-2 and V is TRBV28; D gene uncertain. In germline, CDR1 is MDHEN, CDR2 SYDVKM. This CDR3 spans 11 amino acids. V was trimmed by 3 bases and J by 5 bases, leaving 4 bases between them. The CDR3 region has the DNA TGTGCCAGCAGTTTCCCGTATGGCTACACCTTC. Translating it yields CASSFPYGYTF.

The chain combines TRBV11-2 with TRBJ2-3; TRBD1 might be the D (6 bases). The V and J ends lost 7 bases and 4 bases respectively, with 24 bases between them. CDR1 and CDR2 from the germline V gene are SGHAT and FQNNGV. This CDR3 has 17 amino acids. The CDR3 bases are TGTGCCAGCACCCGTTGGGTGGGGGCGATTGATCCAGATACGCAGTATTTT. The encoded protein is CASTRWVGAIDPDTQYF.

The rearrangement joins TRBV4-2 to TRBJ1-2; the match to TRBD1 covers 7 bases. The CDR3 totals 16 residues. The germline V gene has CDR1 LGHNA and CDR2 YNFKEQ. V gave up 1 base and J gave up 5 bases; unmatched junction bases: 10. The CDR3 bases are TGTGCCAGCAGCCAAGCGCTCAGGGGGGGCGCTTATGGCTACACCTTC. It specifies CASSQALRGGAYGYTF.

The rearrangement joins TRBV12-5 to TRBJ1-2, with TRBD1 matching 9 bases. The trim removed 7 bases at V and 7 bases at J, leaving 10 bases unmatched. Germline V lookup: CDR1 LGHNT, CDR2 FRNRAP. The length of the CDR3 is 14 residues. The CDR3 loop reads CASDQPGQGSGYTF. CDR3 DNA sequence: TGTGCTAGTGACCAACCGGGACAGGGAAGTGGCTACACCTTC.

This chain connects TRBV28 to TRBJ2-5; possible D gene TRBD1, 6 bases. Trimming cost V 2 bases and J 5 bases, with 18 bases left between them. CDR3 length equals 16 residues. Germline CDR1 is MDHEN and CDR2 is SYDVKM. CDR3 amino acids: CASSLRRAGVGETQYF. The DNA of the CDR3 is TGTGCCAGCAGTTTACGCCGGGCAGGGGTTGGGGAGACCCAGTACTTC.

Here the CDR3 reads CASSLTSGNTIYF. The DNA for the CDR3 is TGTGCCAGCAGCTTAACCTCTGGAAACACCATATATTTT. The chain carries TRBV11-2 and TRBJ1-3; no reliable D call. V lost 2 bases to trimming and J lost 0 bases, with 2 bases between them. This CDR3 spans 13 amino acids. Germline lookup yields CDR1 SGHAT and CDR2 FQNNGV. Based on the CDR3 plus reference TRBV11-2 and TRBJ1-3, the full variable domain is EAGVAQSPRYKIIEKRQSVAFWCNPISGHATLYWYQQILGQGPKLLIQFQNNGVVDDSQLPKDRFSAERLKGVDSTLKIQPAKLEDSAVYLCASSLTSGNTIYFGEGSWLTVV.

J is TRBJ1-1 and V is TRBV25-1; D is unclear. Germline lookup yields CDR1 MGHDK and CDR2 SYGVNS. V gave up 2 bases and J gave up 10 bases, with 8 bases separating them. The CDR3 covers 11 residues. The CDR3 DNA is TGTGCCAGCAGTGAAGGCGTAGGAGCTTTCTTT. Protein sequence: CASSEGVGAFF.

As DNA, the CDR3 is TGTGCCAGCAGCTTCCAACAGCCCCCCGATACGCAGTATTTT. This encodes CASSFQQPPDTQYF. J is TRBJ2-3 and V is TRBV7-6; D ambiguous. CDR1 is SGHVS and CDR2 is FNYEAQ in the germline V gene. V gave up 3 bases and J gave up 6 bases, with 13 bases separating them. There are 14 residues in the CDR3.

Only one count was recorded for this clone. The rearrangement joins TRBV11-2 to TRBJ2-3; 8 positions match TRBD1. The CDR3 totals 15 residues. V shed 7 bases, J shed 7 bases, and the junction held 13 bases outside the gene matches. The germline V gene encodes CDR1 SGHAT and CDR2 FQNNGV. CDR3 residues: CASTQGAGGINTQYF. The CDR3 DNA sequence: TGTGCCAGCACCCAGGGGGCAGGGGGCATAAATACGCAGTATTTT.

The chain couples TRBV5-4 to TRBJ2-5; maybe TRBD2 (6 bases). V lost 0 bases and J lost 1, with 10 bases in between. Germline CDR1 reads SGHNT; CDR2 reads YYREEE (reference sequence). This CDR3 is 15 amino acids long. The CDR3 nucleotides read TGTGCCAGCAGCTTGGGCGGGAACACCCAAGAGACCCAGTACTTC. Translating it yields CASSLGGNTQETQYF.

This sequence joins TRBV10-2 and TRBJ1-1; 9 nucleotides agree with TRBD1. The germline CDR1 and CDR2 sequences are WSHSY and SAAADI. Trimming removed 10 bases from V and 4 bases from J; junction bases left unmatched: 13. The CDR3 is made up of 15 amino acids. The CDR3 loop is CATNSGQGLGTEAFF. CDR3 coding DNA: TGCGCCACTAATTCGGGACAGGGATTGGGCACTGAAGCTTTCTTT.

V gene TRBV2 combines with J gene TRBJ2-5, with 7 bases matching TRBD1. V trimming: 6 bases; J trimming: 0 bases; junction bases outside the gene matches: 4. Germline loops: CDR1 SNHLY, CDR2 FYNNEI. The CDR3 covers 14 residues. The CDR3 here is CASRLGQNQETQYF. The CDR3 region has the DNA TGTGCCAGCAGACTGGGACAGAACCAAGAGACCCAGTACTTC.

J is TRBJ2-1 and V is TRBV4-2; TRBD2 aligns across 8 bases. Germline CDR1 and CDR2: LGHNA and YNFKEQ. This CDR3 has 15 residues. Trimming cost V 6 bases and J 5 bases; bases outside gene matches: 9. CDR3 DNA sequence: TGTGCCAGCAGTTTGGCGGGACTAGGGGACAATGAGCAGTTCTTC. This gives the protein CASSLAGLGDNEQFF.

The gene calls are TRBV28 and TRBJ2-7; 12 nucleotides line up with TRBD2. Unmatched junction bases numbered 5, after V lost 5 bases and J lost 3 bases. CDR3 length equals 15 residues. Germline CDR1 reads MDHEN; CDR2 reads SYDVKM. CDR3 sequence: CASSRWTSGIYEQYF. The CDR3 nucleotides are TGTGCCAGCAGTCGGTGGACTAGCGGGATCTACGAGCAGTACTTC. Using reference TRBV28 and TRBJ2-7 for the parts outside the CDR3, the full variable domain is DVKVTQSSRYLVKRTGEKVFLECVQDMDHENMFWYRQDPGLGLRLIYFSYDVKMKEKGDIPEGYSVSREKKERFSLILESASTNQTSMYLCASSRWTSGIYEQYFGPGTRLTVT.

The chain uses TRBV6-1 and TRBJ1-2, with D possibly matching TRBD1 (5 bases). Germline lookup yields CDR1 MNHNS and CDR2 SASEGT. The V end was cut by 6 bases, the J end by 0 bases, with 14 bases between. The CDR3 runs to 15 residues. CDR3 sequence reads: CASRGGSAANYGYTF. The CDR3 region has the DNA TGTGCCAGCAGGGGGGGGTCAGCCGCTAACTATGGCTACACCTTC.

The chain has TRBV7-9 and TRBJ2-2; 12 bases agree with TRBD2. V lost 3 bases to trimming and J lost 7 bases; unmatched junction nucleotides: 6. This CDR3 contains 16 residues. CDR1 is SEHNR, CDR2 FQNEAQ, per germline (reference sequence). The CDR3 region is CASSFLAGGRVGELFF. The CDR3 region has the DNA TGTGCCAGCAGCTTTCTAGCGGGAGGGCGTGTCGGGGAGCTGTTTTTT.

J is TRBJ1-2 and V is TRBV28; the D is unclear. V was clipped by 6 bases and J by 7 bases, with 18 bases between them. Germline loops: CDR1 MDHEN, CDR2 SYDVKM. The CDR3 has 14 amino acids. CDR3 sequence: CASRTGIFSGGYTF. CDR3 bases: TGTGCCAGCAGAACGGGGATCTTTTCCGGTGGCTACACCTTC.

As to this clone: The sample has other DNA sequences that encode this CDR3 too. CDR3 region: CASSLGSGANVLTF. As DNA, the CDR3 is TGTGCCAGTAGTTTGGGATCTGGGGCCAACGTCCTGACTTTC. The gene calls are TRBV19 and TRBJ2-6, with no clear D. Germline V gene data show CDR1 as LNHDA and CDR2 as SQIVND (reference sequence). V was cut by 5 bases and J by 1 base, with 6 bases left in between. This CDR3 has 14 amino acids.

The CDR3 nucleotides are TGTGCCAGCAGTTTAGAAGGACCACCATACGAGCAGTACTTC. This gives the protein CASSLEGPPYEQYF. The chain recombines TRBV28 with TRBJ2-7; D gene unclear. Trimming removed 2 bases at V and 4 bases at J, with 12 bases between. CDR1 and CDR2 from the germline V gene are MDHEN and SYDVKM. The CDR3 is 14 residues long.